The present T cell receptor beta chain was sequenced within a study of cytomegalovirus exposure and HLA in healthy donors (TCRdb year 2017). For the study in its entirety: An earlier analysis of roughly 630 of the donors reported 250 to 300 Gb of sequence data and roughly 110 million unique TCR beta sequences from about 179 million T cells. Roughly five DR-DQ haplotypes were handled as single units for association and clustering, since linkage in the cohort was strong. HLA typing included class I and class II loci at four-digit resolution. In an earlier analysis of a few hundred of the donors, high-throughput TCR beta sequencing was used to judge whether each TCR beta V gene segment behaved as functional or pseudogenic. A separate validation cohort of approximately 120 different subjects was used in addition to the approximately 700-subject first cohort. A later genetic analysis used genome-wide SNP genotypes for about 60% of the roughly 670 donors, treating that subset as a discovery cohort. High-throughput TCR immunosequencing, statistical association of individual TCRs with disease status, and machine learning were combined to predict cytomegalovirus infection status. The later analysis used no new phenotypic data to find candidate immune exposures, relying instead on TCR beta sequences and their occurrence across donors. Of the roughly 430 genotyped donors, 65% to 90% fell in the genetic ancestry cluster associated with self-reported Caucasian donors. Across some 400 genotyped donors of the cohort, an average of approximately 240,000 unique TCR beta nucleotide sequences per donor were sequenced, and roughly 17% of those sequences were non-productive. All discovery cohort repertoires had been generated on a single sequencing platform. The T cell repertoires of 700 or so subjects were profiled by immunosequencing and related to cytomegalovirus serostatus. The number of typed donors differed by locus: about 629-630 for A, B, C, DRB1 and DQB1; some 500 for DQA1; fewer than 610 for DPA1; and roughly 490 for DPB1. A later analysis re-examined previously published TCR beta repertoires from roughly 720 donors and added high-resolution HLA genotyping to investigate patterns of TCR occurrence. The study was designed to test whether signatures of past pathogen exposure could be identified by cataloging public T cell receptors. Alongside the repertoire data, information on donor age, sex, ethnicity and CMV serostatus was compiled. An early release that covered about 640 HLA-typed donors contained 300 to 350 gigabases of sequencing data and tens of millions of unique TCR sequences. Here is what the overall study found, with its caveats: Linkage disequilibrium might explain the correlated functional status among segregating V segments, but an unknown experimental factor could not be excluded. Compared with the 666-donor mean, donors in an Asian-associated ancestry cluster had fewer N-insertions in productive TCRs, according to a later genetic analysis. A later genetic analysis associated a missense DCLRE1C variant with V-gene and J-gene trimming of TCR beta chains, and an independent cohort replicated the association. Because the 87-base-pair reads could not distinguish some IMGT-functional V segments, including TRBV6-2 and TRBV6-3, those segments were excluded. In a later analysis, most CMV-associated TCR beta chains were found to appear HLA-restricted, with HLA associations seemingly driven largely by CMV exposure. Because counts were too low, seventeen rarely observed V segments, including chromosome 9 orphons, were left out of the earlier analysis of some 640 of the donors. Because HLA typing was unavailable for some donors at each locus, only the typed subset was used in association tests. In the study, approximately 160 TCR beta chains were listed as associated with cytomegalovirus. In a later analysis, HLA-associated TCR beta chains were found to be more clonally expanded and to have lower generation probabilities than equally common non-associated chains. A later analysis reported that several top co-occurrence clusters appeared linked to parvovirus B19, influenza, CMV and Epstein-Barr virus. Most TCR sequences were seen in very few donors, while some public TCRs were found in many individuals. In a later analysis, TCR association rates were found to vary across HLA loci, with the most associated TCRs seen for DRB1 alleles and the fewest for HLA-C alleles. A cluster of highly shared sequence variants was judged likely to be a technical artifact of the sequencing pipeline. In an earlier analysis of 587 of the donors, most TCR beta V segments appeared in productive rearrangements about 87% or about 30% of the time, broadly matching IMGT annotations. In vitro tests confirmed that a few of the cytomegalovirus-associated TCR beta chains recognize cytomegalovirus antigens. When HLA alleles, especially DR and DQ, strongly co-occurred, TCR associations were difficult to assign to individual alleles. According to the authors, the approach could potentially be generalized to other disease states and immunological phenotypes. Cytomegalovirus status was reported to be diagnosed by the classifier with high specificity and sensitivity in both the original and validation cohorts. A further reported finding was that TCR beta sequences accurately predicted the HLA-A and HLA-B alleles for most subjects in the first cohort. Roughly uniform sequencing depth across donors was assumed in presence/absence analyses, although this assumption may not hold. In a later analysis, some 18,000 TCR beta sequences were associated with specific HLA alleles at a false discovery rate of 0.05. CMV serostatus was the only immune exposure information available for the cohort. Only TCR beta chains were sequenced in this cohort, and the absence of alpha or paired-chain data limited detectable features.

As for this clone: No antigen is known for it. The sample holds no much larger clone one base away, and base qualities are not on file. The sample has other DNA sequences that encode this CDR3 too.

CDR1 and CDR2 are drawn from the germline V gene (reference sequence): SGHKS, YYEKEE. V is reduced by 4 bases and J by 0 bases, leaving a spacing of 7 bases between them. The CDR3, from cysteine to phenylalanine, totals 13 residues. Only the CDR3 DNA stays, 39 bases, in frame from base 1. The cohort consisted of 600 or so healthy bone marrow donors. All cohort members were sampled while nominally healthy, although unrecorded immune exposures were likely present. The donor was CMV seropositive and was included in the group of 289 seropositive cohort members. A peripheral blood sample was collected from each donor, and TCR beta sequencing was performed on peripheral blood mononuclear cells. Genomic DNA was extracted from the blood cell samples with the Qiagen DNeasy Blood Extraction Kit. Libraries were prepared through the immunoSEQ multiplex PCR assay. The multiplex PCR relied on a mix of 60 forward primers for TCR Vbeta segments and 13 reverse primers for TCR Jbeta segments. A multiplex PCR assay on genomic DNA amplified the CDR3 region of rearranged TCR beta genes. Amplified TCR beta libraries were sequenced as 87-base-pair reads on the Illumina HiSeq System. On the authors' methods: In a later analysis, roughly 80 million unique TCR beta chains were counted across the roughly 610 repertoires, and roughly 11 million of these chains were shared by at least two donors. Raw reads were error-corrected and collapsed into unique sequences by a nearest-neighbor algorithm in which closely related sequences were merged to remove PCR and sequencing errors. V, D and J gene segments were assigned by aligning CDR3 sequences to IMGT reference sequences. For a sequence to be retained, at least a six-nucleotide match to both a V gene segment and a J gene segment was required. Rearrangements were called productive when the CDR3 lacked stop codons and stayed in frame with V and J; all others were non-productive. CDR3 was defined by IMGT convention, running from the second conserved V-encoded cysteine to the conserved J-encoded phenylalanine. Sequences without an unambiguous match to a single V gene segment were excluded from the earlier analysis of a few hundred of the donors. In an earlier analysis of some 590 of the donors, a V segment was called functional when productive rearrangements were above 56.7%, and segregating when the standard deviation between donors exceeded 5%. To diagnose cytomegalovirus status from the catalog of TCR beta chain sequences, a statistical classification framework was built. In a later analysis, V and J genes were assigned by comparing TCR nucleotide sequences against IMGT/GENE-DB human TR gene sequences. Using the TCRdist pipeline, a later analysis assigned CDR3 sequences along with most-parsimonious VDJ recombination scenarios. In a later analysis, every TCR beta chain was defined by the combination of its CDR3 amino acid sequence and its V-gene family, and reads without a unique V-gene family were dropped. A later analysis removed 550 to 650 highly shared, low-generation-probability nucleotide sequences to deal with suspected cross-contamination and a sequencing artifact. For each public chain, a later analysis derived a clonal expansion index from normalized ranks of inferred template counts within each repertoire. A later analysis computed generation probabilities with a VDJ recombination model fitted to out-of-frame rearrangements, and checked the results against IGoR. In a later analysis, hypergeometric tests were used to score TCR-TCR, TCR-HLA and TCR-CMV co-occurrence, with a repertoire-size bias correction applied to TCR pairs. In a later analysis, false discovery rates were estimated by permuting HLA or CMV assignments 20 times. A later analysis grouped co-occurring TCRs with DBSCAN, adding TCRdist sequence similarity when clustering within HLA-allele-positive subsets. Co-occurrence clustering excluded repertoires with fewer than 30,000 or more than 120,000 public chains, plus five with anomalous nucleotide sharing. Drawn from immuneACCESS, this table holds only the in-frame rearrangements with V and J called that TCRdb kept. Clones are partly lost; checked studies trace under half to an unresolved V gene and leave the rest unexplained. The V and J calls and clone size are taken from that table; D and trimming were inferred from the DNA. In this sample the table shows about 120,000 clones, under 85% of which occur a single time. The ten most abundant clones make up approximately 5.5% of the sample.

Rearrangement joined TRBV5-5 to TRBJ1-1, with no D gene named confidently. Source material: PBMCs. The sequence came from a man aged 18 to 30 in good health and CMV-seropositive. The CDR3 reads CASSPGLNTEAFF. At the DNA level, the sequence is TGTGCCAGCAGCCCGGGATTGAACACTGAAGCTTTCTTT.